The 26 T cell receptor beta chains below all came from one sample that was sequenced in a study of blood T cell repertoires in COVID-19. Sequenced by immunoSEQ multiplex PCR; TCRdb stores in-frame clones only, minus some. The sample lists some 50,000 clones, 85% to 90% occurring once. The sample was PBMCs or T cells enriched from blood (not recorded which). All receptors derive from a woman aged 50 to 60 who had recovered from COVID-19.

This chain connects TRBV7-9 to TRBJ1-4, with D possibly being TRBD1 (6 bases). The germline gives CDR1 SEHNR, CDR2 FQNEAQ (reference sequence). This CDR3 is built from 12 residues. Trimming cost V 3 bases and J 11 bases, with 10 bases left between them. CDR3: CASSFSGEKLFF. The CDR3 nucleotides read TGTGCCAGCAGCTTCTCAGGGGAGAAACTGTTTTTT.

The J gene is TRBJ2-2, the V gene TRBV10-2; 10 nucleotides align to TRBD2. V trimming: 4 bases; J trimming: 1 base; junction bases outside the gene matches: 0. CDR1 and CDR2 (germline): WSHSY, SAAADI. This CDR3 region has 15 residues. In DNA, the CDR3 is TGCGCCAGCAGTGGACTAGCGGGGAACACCGGGGAGCTGTTTTTT. Its translation: CASSGLAGNTGELFF.

The chain is built from TRBV23-1 and TRBJ2-7; perhaps TRBD1 as D (6 bases). TRBV23-1 is an ORF, with its function uncertain. V shed 8 bases and J shed 6 bases, with 8 bases lying between them. The CDR3 spans 10 residues. Written as DNA, the CDR3 is TGCGCCAGCGGACAGTGCGAGCAGTACTTC. It yields the protein CASGQCEQYF.

V usage is TRBV2 and J usage is TRBJ2-1, with 12 bases matching TRBD2. The V gene's germline CDR1 is SNHLY and CDR2 FYNNEI. The CDR3 loop spans 15 amino acids. V dropped 7 bases and J dropped 7; count of bases not matched to a gene: 8. This CDR3 is CASKVGLAGRNEQFF. The DNA of the CDR3 is TGTGCCAGCAAAGTAGGACTAGCGGGACGAAATGAGCAGTTCTTC.

The CDR3 sequence is CASSLGASAALYTQYF. CDR3 coding DNA: TGTGCCAGCAGCTTAGGGGCTAGCGCCGCACTATATACGCAGTATTTT. The chain joins TRBV7-2 to TRBJ2-3; tentatively, D is TRBD2 (6 bases). In germline, CDR1 is SGHTA, CDR2 FQGNSA. The CDR3 runs to 16 residues. V lost 1 base and J lost 7, with 18 bases in between.

V and J are TRBV9 and TRBJ2-7, with D hard to call. Trimming stripped 0 bases from V and 1 base from J, with 11 bases between. CDR3 size: 15 residues. Germline assignment: CDR1 SGDLS and CDR2 YYNGEE. Here the CDR3 DNA reads TGTGCCAGCAGCGTAGGTCCTACTGTTTCCTACGAGCAGTACTTC. Its translation: CASSVGPTVSYEQYF.

The chain links TRBV28 to TRBJ2-5; D is undetermined. CDR1 and CDR2 from the germline V gene are MDHEN and SYDVKM. Trimming stripped 4 bases from V and 3 bases from J, with 15 bases between. The CDR3 runs 15 residues. The CDR3 reads CASSYGERKKETQYF. The CDR3 nucleotides read TGTGCCAGCAGTTACGGTGAAAGAAAAAAAGAGACCCAGTACTTC.

The chain has TRBV7-3 and TRBJ1-2, with TRBD1 matching 7 bases. Germline assignment: CDR1 SGHTA and CDR2 FQGTGA. V was pared by 3 bases and J by 4 bases, with 8 bases of the junction left unmatched. The CDR3 spans 15 residues. The chain's CDR3 is CASSFMAGGLYGYTF. The DNA of the CDR3 is TGTGCCAGCAGCTTTATGGCAGGGGGGCTCTATGGCTACACCTTC.

The gene calls are TRBV28 and TRBJ1-5; perhaps TRBD1 as D (6 bases). The CDR3 has 15 amino acids. Germline V gene sequence: CDR1 MDHEN, CDR2 SYDVKM. V lost 3 bases, J lost 1 base, and 10 bases lay in between. The CDR3 nucleotides read TGTGCCAGCAGTTTGCCTACAGGGAGCAATCAGCCCCAGCATTTT. The encoded protein is CASSLPTGSNQPQHF.

V usage is TRBV10-1 and J usage is TRBJ2-2; 11 bases match TRBD2. This CDR3 is 15 amino acids long. The V gene end was trimmed by 6 bases and the J gene end by 3 bases; junction bases not matched to a gene: 3. Germline-derived CDR1 and CDR2 are WNHNN and SYGVQD (reference sequence). This CDR3 reads CASREGLADTGELFF. The CDR3 DNA follows: TGCGCCAGCAGAGAGGGACTAGCGGACACCGGGGAGCTGTTTTTT.

This clone has only one observation. In DNA form, the CDR3 reads TGTGCCACCAGCCGGGTAACTAATGAAAAACTGTTTTTT. Translated: CATSRVTNEKLFF. The rearrangement links TRBV15 to TRBJ1-4; D remains unclear. The V end lost 5 bases, the J end lost 1 base, and 5 bases lay between the germline ends. Germline CDR1 LNHNV, CDR2 YYDKDF (reference sequence). The CDR3 runs 13 residues.

The chain uses TRBV6-5 and TRBJ1-4; tentatively, D is TRBD1 (5 bases). The germline V gene encodes CDR1 MNHEY and CDR2 SVGAGI. V dropped 6 bases and J dropped 0 bases, with 8 bases sitting between them. The CDR3 contains 14 residues. The CDR3 DNA reads as TGTGCCAGCAGAGCGACAGCAACTAATGAAAAACTGTTTTTT. Its protein is CASRATATNEKLFF.

The chain recombines TRBV4-2 with TRBJ2-7; TRBD2 aligns across 9 bases. The CDR3 totals 16 residues. Germline V gene sequence: CDR1 LGHNA, CDR2 YNFKEQ. The V gene end was trimmed by 1 base and the J gene end by 2 bases; junction bases not matched to a gene: 6. This CDR3 is CASSQAQIAGAYEQYF. The CDR3 DNA reads TGTGCCAGCAGCCAAGCTCAAATAGCGGGAGCCTACGAGCAGTACTTC.

The count of this clone is one. The rearrangement uses TRBV30 and TRBJ1-5; TRBD1 matches at 7 bases. This CDR3 spans 14 amino acids. With 3 bases clipped from V and 6 bases from J, the junction kept 8 bases outside the gene matches. CDR1 is GTSNPN, CDR2 SVGIG, per germline (reference sequence). The CDR3 bases are TGTGCCTGGAGCCCAGACAGGGAAAGTCAGCCCCAGCATTTT. This translates into CAWSPDRESQPQHF.

The chain employs TRBV6-5 and TRBJ2-1; 8 nucleotides line up with TRBD2. Germline CDR1 MNHEY, CDR2 SVGAGI. The length of the CDR3 is 16 residues. V gave up 0 bases and J gave up 5 bases; unmatched junction bases: 6. The CDR3 loop is CASSYSSGRINNEQFF. CDR3 DNA sequence: TGTGCCAGCAGTTACTCAAGCGGGAGAATAAACAATGAGCAGTTCTTC.

The V call is TRBV19, the J call TRBJ2-1, with D perhaps matching TRBD2 (7 bases). Germline V CDR1 and CDR2: LNHDA, SQIVND (reference sequence). V shed 0 bases and J shed 5 bases, with 14 bases lying between them. The CDR3 sequence is 16 residues long. CDR3 loop: CASSIEGGETHNEQFF. The CDR3 coding sequence is TGTGCCAGTAGTATAGAAGGGGGGGAAACACACAATGAGCAGTTCTTC. Using reference TRBV19 and TRBJ2-1 for the parts outside the CDR3, the full variable domain is DGGITQSPKYLFRKEGQNVTLSCEQNLNHDAMYWYRQDPGQGLRLIYYSQIVNDFQKGDIAEGYSVSREKKESFPLTVTSAQKNPTAFYLCASSIEGGETHNEQFFGPGTRLTVL.

V usage is TRBV28 and J usage is TRBJ1-2; D unresolved. Germline V gene lookup returns CDR1 MDHEN and CDR2 SYDVKM. CDR3 length: 13 amino acids. Trimming stripped 2 bases from V and 4 bases from J, with 8 bases between. The CDR3 region is CASSLRRLYGYTF. The CDR3 DNA sequence: TGTGCCAGCAGTTTAAGGCGGCTCTATGGCTACACCTTC.

This chain joins TRBV30 and TRBJ1-2, with TRBD1 matching 9 bases. Germline V CDR1 and CDR2: GTSNPN, SVGIG (reference sequence). This CDR3 is built from 16 residues. The ends lost 0 bases at V and 4 bases at J; junction bases unmatched: 9. The CDR3 nucleotides are TGTGCCTGGAGTGTACGGGGACAGGGAATCTCCTATGGCTACACCTTC. This codes for CAWSVRGQGISYGYTF.

The J gene is TRBJ2-7, the V gene TRBV7-8, with 8 bases identical to TRBD1. Germline V CDR1 and CDR2: SGHVS, FQNEAQ. V gave up 3 bases and J gave up 2 bases; unmatched junction bases: 3. The CDR3 has 14 amino acids. The CDR3 loop reads CASSFGQGPYEQYF. For the CDR3, the DNA is TGTGCCAGCAGCTTCGGACAGGGACCCTACGAGCAGTACTTC.

The genes are TRBV7-2 and TRBJ2-7; D call uncertain. The CDR3 is 13 amino acids. CDR1 is SGHTA, CDR2 FQGNSA, per germline. Between the trimmed V and J ends, which lost 2 bases and 4 bases, there was a span of 9 bases. Here the CDR3 reads CASSLPGKYEQYF. The CDR3 DNA reads TGTGCCAGCAGCTTACCAGGAAAATACGAGCAGTACTTC.

The chain joins TRBV28 to TRBJ1-2; TRBD1 agrees at 9 bases. There are 14 residues in the CDR3. V was pared by 6 bases and J by 5 bases, with 7 bases of the junction left unmatched. CDR1 and CDR2 from the germline V gene are MDHEN and SYDVKM. The CDR3 loop reads CASSRGTGFYGYTF. The CDR3 DNA follows: TGTGCCAGCAGCCGAGGGACAGGGTTTTATGGCTACACCTTC.

The CDR3 spells CASSEYLASNEQFF. The CDR3 DNA sequence: TGTGCCAGCAGTGAATACCTGGCCTCCAATGAGCAGTTCTTC. The V gene is TRBV25-1, the J gene TRBJ2-1; no clear D. Germline lookup yields CDR1 MGHDK and CDR2 SYGVNS. This CDR3 spans 14 amino acids. V dropped 0 bases and J dropped 6 bases, with 9 bases sitting between them.

The V and J genes are TRBV6-5 and TRBJ1-2; D not certain. Germline loops: CDR1 MNHEY, CDR2 SVGAGI. CDR3 length: 12 amino acids. Trimming removed 5 bases at V and 2 bases at J, with 6 bases between. The chain's CDR3 is CASSNRNYGYTF. Here the CDR3 DNA reads TGTGCCAGCAGTAACAGAAACTATGGCTACACCTTC.

V gene TRBV2 combines with J gene TRBJ2-5, with TRBD2 matching over 12 bases. Germline V CDR1 and CDR2: SNHLY, FYNNEI. The V gene end was trimmed by 6 bases and the J gene end by 3 bases; junction bases not matched to a gene: 11. The CDR3 spans 17 residues. The CDR3 spells CASREASGGETKETQYF. CDR3 DNA: TGTGCCAGCAGGGAGGCTAGCGGGGGGGAAACGAAAGAGACCCAGTACTTC.

The rearrangement links TRBV19 to TRBJ2-1; D perhaps matches TRBD2 (5 bases). Germline CDR1 and CDR2: LNHDA and SQIVND (reference sequence). This CDR3 has 13 residues. Trimming removed 5 bases at V and 6 bases at J, with 11 bases between. CDR3 loop: CASSPRTFNEQFF. CDR3 in DNA: TGTGCCAGTAGTCCACGGACTTTCAATGAGCAGTTCTTC.

The chain employs TRBV14 and TRBJ1-1, with TRBD1 matching over 10 bases. Per the germline V gene, CDR1 is SGHDN and CDR2 is FVKESK. The V gene end was trimmed by 4 bases and the J gene end by 8 bases; junction bases not matched to a gene: 7. This CDR3 spans 14 amino acids. CDR3 coding DNA: TGTGCCAGCAGCCGACAGACAGGGGGCGGAGAAGCTTTCTTT. Translation: CASSRQTGGGEAFF.